The TCR beta chain under discussion was sequenced for a study of T cell changes during pregnancy in multiple sclerosis. TCRdb's copy holds only in-frame clones and misses some; the assay was immunoSEQ multiplex PCR. Among about 17,000 clones listed, 87% were seen once. The sample consisted of CD8+ T cells from peripheral blood mononuclear cells, taken in the third trimester of pregnancy. The receptor was derived from a female donor in good health, enrolled as a control in a pregnancy study.

This chain's CDR3 is CASSLGTGGTEQYF. CDR3 coding DNA: TGTGCCAGCAGCTTAGGGACAGGGGGTACCGAGCAGTACTTC. V usage is TRBV11-2 and J usage is TRBJ2-7; TRBD1 aligns across 10 bases. The CDR3 extends over 14 amino acids. CDR1 SGHAT and CDR2 FQNNGV come from the germline V gene. V shed 1 base, J shed 6 bases, and the junction held 3 bases outside the gene matches.